This passage covers 29 T cell receptor beta chains from one sample sequenced in a study of blood T cell repertoires in COVID-19. The data were produced by immunoSEQ multiplex PCR, yet TCRdb's version contains in-frame clones alone and is incomplete. The data contain a few hundred thousand clones, 70% to 90% of them seen just once; the ten biggest clones take up 1.9%. The sample taken for sequencing was PBMCs or T cells enriched from blood (not recorded which). The receptors were gathered from a woman aged 50 to 60 who had recovered from COVID-19.

The V gene is TRBV19, the J gene TRBJ2-1; 11 nucleotides line up with TRBD2. The V gene end was trimmed by 5 bases and the J gene end by 4 bases; junction bases not matched to a gene: 7. The germline CDR1 and CDR2 sequences are LNHDA and SQIVND (reference sequence). The CDR3 loop spans 16 amino acids. The CDR3 sequence: CASSDTGTSGYNEQFF. The CDR3 coding sequence is TGTGCCAGTAGTGATACCGGGACTAGCGGTTACAATGAGCAGTTCTTC.

Only a few counts were recorded for this clone. The chain links TRBV19 to TRBJ2-1; 12 bases align to TRBD2. There are 18 residues in the CDR3. With 0 bases clipped from V and 4 bases from J, the junction kept 7 bases outside the gene matches. CDR1 and CDR2 from the germline V gene are LNHDA and SQIVND (reference sequence). The CDR3, as DNA: TGTGCCAGTAGTATAGAGAGGGGACTAGCGGGCCTATACAATGAGCAGTTCTTC. This gives the protein CASSIERGLAGLYNEQFF.

The chain has TRBV12-5 and TRBJ2-1; D not certain. The ends were cut back, 6 bases at V and 0 bases at J, with 6 bases in the middle. There are 13 residues in the CDR3. Germline V gene sequence: CDR1 LGHNT, CDR2 FRNRAP. The CDR3 is CASGPNSYNEQFF. CDR3 nucleotide sequence: TGTGCTAGTGGCCCTAACTCCTACAATGAGCAGTTCTTC.

The chain joins TRBV14 to TRBJ2-5, with 7 bases matching TRBD1. The germline gives CDR1 SGHDN, CDR2 FVKESK. The CDR3 is 15 residues long. The V segment lost 4 bases and the J segment 2 bases; nucleotides outside the gene matches: 7. DNA for the CDR3: TGTGCCAGCAGCCCACTACAGGGGACACAAGAGACCCAGTACTTC. Amino acids: CASSPLQGTQETQYF. The whole variable domain, remainder taken from reference TRBV14 and TRBJ2-5, is EAGVTQFPSHSVIEKGQTVTLRCDPISGHDNLYWYRRVMGKEIKFLLHFVKESKQDESGMPNNRFLAERTGGTYSTLKVQPAELEDSGVYFCASSPLQGTQETQYFGPGTRLLVL.

The chain uses TRBV7-8 and TRBJ2-7; 8 nucleotides match TRBD1. Trimming at V came to 5 bases and at J to 3 bases, leaving 6 bases not matched to a gene. From germline, CDR1 is SGHVS and CDR2 FQNEAQ. This CDR3 region has 14 residues. CDR3 in amino acids: CASSIPGQGYEQYF. DNA for the CDR3: TGTGCCAGCAGCATCCCTGGACAGGGCTACGAGCAGTACTTC.

Only a few counts were recorded for this clone. This sequence joins TRBV3-1 (or the pseudogene TRBV3-2) and TRBJ1-3, with D unclear. Germline values: CDR1 LGHDT, CDR2 YNNKEL (reference sequence). V was trimmed by 3 bases and J by 4 bases, leaving 10 bases between them. The CDR3 is made up of 14 amino acids. The CDR3 reads CASSQPVAGNTIYF. The DNA of the CDR3 is TGTGCCAGCAGCCAGCCCGTAGCGGGAAACACCATATATTTT.

The chain carries TRBV2 and TRBJ1-1, with 8 bases matching TRBD1. Germline CDR1 SNHLY, CDR2 FYNNEI. The CDR3 runs to 13 residues. Trimming removed 6 bases from V and 3 bases from J; junction bases left unmatched: 3. CDR3 in amino acids: CASRDRGYTEAFF. The CDR3 DNA follows: TGTGCCAGCAGAGACAGGGGTTACACTGAAGCTTTCTTT.

Points on this clone: Sequence at one end of the junction differs from germline and may be a read error. The chain is built from TRBV7-7 and TRBJ2-3, with D hard to call. Germline V gene lookup returns CDR1 SSHAT and CDR2 FNYEAQ (reference sequence). This CDR3 contains 15 residues. In DNA, the CDR3 is TGTGCTAGCAGCTTAAGTGCGTTTAGCACAGATACGCAGTATTTT. Amino acids: CASSLSAFSTDTQYF.

In its sample, this clone was seen a few times. The V call is TRBV6-5, the J call TRBJ2-1; D unclear. The CDR3 loop spans 13 amino acids. Germline V CDR1 and CDR2: MNHEY, SVGAGI. V dropped 8 bases and J dropped 4 bases, with 12 bases sitting between them. The CDR3 here is CASAVRLYNEQFF. The CDR3, as DNA: TGTGCCAGCGCTGTGCGGCTGTACAATGAGCAGTTCTTC.

In regard to this clone: Other DNA sequences in the same sample also yield this CDR3. V and J are TRBV9 and TRBJ1-1, with no clear D. Trimming removed 4 bases from V and 0 bases from J, with 10 bases in between. This CDR3 has 14 residues. CDR1 is SGDLS and CDR2 is YYNGEE in the germline V gene. The CDR3 DNA sequence: TGTGCCAGCAGCCCAGGAGGGTTGAACACTGAAGCTTTCTTT. This gives the protein CASSPGGLNTEAFF.

The gene calls are TRBV7-2 and TRBJ2-7; 11 bases line up with TRBD2. The germline gives CDR1 SGHTA, CDR2 FQGNSA. The CDR3 covers 17 residues. J lost 0 bases, V lost 5 bases, and 9 bases had no gene match. CDR3 amino acids: CASSRVAGGPISYEQYF. CDR3 sequence (DNA): TGTGCCAGCAGCAGGGTAGCGGGAGGGCCGATCTCCTACGAGCAGTACTTC.

V usage is TRBV5-1 and J usage is TRBJ1-1; the D is unclear. CDR1 is SGHRS and CDR2 is YFSETQ in the germline V gene. This CDR3 is 14 amino acids long. Trimming took off 4 bases at V and 1 base at J, with 11 bases between the two ends. CDR3 amino acids: CASSVVPSNTEAFF. The CDR3, as DNA: TGCGCCAGCAGCGTAGTTCCATCGAACACTGAAGCTTTCTTT.

The chain is built from TRBV3-1 (or the pseudogene TRBV3-2) and TRBJ2-7; D unresolved. Germline V gives CDR1 LGHDT, CDR2 YNNKEL (reference sequence). The CDR3 is 11 residues long. V was cut by 4 bases and J by 7 bases, with 8 bases left in between. CDR3 nucleotide sequence: TGTGCCAGCAGCCCTCGAGAGGAGCAGTACTTC. Protein sequence: CASSPREEQYF.

This chain uses TRBV7-9 with TRBJ2-7; D is undetermined. The CDR3 covers 10 residues. V lost 8 bases to trimming and J lost 4 bases, with 6 bases between them. Germline lookup yields CDR1 SEHNR and CDR2 FQNEAQ (reference sequence). The CDR3 coding sequence is TGTGCCAGCGGCAATTACGAGCAGTACTTC. Translating it yields CASGNYEQYF.

The sample holds a few counts of this clone. The chain has TRBV4-2 and TRBJ2-6; D unresolved. The CDR3 contains 16 residues. Trimming stripped 0 bases from V and 2 bases from J, with 8 bases between. The germline V gene has CDR1 LGHNA and CDR2 YNFKEQ. This CDR3 is CASSQDTATGANVLTF. The CDR3 DNA reads as TGTGCCAGCAGCCAAGACACCGCTACTGGGGCCAACGTCCTGACTTTC.

This clone has a handful of counts. The chain uses TRBV7-9 and TRBJ2-1; maybe TRBD2 (6 bases). Germline assignment: CDR1 SEHNR and CDR2 FQNEAQ (reference sequence). Trimming pared 1 base from V and 6 bases from J, leaving 10 bases between. This CDR3 contains 14 residues. CDR3 nucleotide sequence: TGTGCCAGCAGCTTAGTAAGCGGGCTCAATGAGCAGTTCTTC. Translated, it gives CASSLVSGLNEQFF.

The chain joins TRBV7-8 to TRBJ2-7; D is possibly TRBD2 (5 bases). V lost 3 bases to trimming and J lost 0 bases, with 6 bases between them. Germline values: CDR1 SGHVS, CDR2 FQNEAQ. The CDR3 has 13 residues. For the CDR3, the DNA is TGTGCCAGCAGCTTCGGGAACTCCTACGAGCAGTACTTC. Encoded protein: CASSFGNSYEQYF.

This clone was seen only a few times. This sequence joins TRBV5-1 and TRBJ1-1, with TRBD1 matching 11 bases. The CDR3 runs to 15 residues. Germline V gene data show CDR1 as SGHRS and CDR2 as YFSETQ. With 4 bases clipped from V and 5 bases from J, the junction kept 7 bases outside the gene matches. CDR3 amino acids: CASSLWGQGGTEAFF. The CDR3 DNA follows: TGCGCCAGCAGCCTGTGGGGACAGGGGGGGACTGAAGCTTTCTTT. The full variable domain, with the rest looked up from reference TRBV5-1 and TRBJ1-1, is KAGVTQTPRYLIKTRGQQVTLSCSPISGHRSVSWYQQTPGQGLQFLFEYFSETQRNKGNFPGRFSGRQFSNSRSEMNVSTLELGDSALYLCASSLWGQGGTEAFFGQGTRLTVV.

The CDR3, as DNA: TGTGCCAGTAGAGCTCCAGGGTCCCAAGAGACCCAGTACTTC. Encoded protein: CASRAPGSQETQYF. V and J are TRBV19 and TRBJ2-5; D is perhaps TRBD1 (5 bases). With 6 bases removed from V and 1 base from J, the gap between germline ends came to 12 bases. This CDR3 spans 14 amino acids. Germline values: CDR1 LNHDA, CDR2 SQIVND (reference sequence).

The genes are TRBV27 and TRBJ2-7; a possible D gene is TRBD2 (6 bases). Trimming removed 3 bases at V and 5 bases at J, with 14 bases between. The germline V gene encodes CDR1 MNHEY and CDR2 SMNVEV (reference sequence). The CDR3 has 14 amino acids. In DNA, the CDR3 is TGTGCCAGCAGTTTCGGGGGTAGTCGCGACGAGCAGTACTTC. The encoded protein is CASSFGGSRDEQYF.

The chain carries TRBV15 and TRBJ2-7, with a weak D call TRBD1 (7 bases). The CDR3 extends over 13 amino acids. V was clipped by 6 bases and J by 8 bases, with 17 bases between them. Germline-derived CDR1 and CDR2 are LNHNV and YYDKDF (reference sequence). The DNA for the CDR3 is TGTGCCACCAGTCAGCGCGGGACAGTGAAGCAGTACTTC. This gives the protein CATSQRGTVKQYF.

This chain joins TRBV7-8 and TRBJ1-1; TRBD1 is a possible D gene (5 bases). Germline V lookup: CDR1 SGHVS, CDR2 FQNEAQ. This CDR3 region has 13 residues. Trimming removed 6 bases from V and 11 bases from J, with 19 bases in between. DNA for the CDR3: TGTGCCAGCAGTCGTCAGACAGTGGTTGAGGCTTTCTTT. Translated, it gives CASSRQTVVEAFF. Supplemented by reference TRBV7-8 and TRBJ1-1, the full variable domain reads GAGVSQSPRYKVAKRGQDVALRCDPISGHVSLFWYQQALGQGPEFLTYFQNEAQLDKSGLPSDRFFAERPEGSVSTLKIQRTQQEDSAVYLCASSRQTVVEAFFGQGTRLTVV.

This chain uses TRBV5-1 with TRBJ2-3, with D tentatively TRBD1 (5 bases). V lost 4 bases to trimming and J lost 3 bases, with 12 bases between them. This CDR3 contains 14 residues. CDR1 SGHRS and CDR2 YFSETQ come from the germline V gene. CDR3 sequence reads: CASSIGQPTDTQYF. In DNA, the CDR3 is TGCGCCAGCAGCATTGGACAACCGACAGATACGCAGTATTTT.

This clone was observed once. The CDR3 is CASSLGRSNQPQHF. In DNA form, the CDR3 reads TGTGCCAGCAGCTTAGGTCGTAGCAATCAGCCCCAGCATTTT. The chain joins TRBV7-9 to TRBJ1-5, with D unclear. Germline assignment: CDR1 SEHNR and CDR2 FQNEAQ (reference sequence). The CDR3 extends over 14 amino acids. V lost 1 base to trimming and J lost 0 bases, with 4 bases between them.

The chain employs TRBV9 and TRBJ2-1, with a weak D call TRBD2 (5 bases). V was clipped by 0 bases and J by 7 bases, with 14 bases between them. Germline V gives CDR1 SGDLS, CDR2 YYNGEE. This CDR3 contains 15 residues. The CDR3 loop reads CASSVGGQRTNEQFF. CDR3 nucleotides: TGTGCCAGCAGCGTAGGAGGCCAGAGGACTAATGAGCAGTTCTTC. The full variable domain, rest sourced from reference TRBV9 and TRBJ2-1, is DSGVTQTPKHLITATGQRVTLRCSPRSGDLSVYWYQQSLDQGLQFLIQYYNGEERAKGNILERFSAQQFPDLHSELNLSSLELGDSALYFCASSVGGQRTNEQFFGPGTRLTVL.

The rearrangement joins TRBV28 to TRBJ1-5, with D perhaps matching TRBD1 (6 bases). This CDR3 comprises 14 residues. CDR1 MDHEN and CDR2 SYDVKM come from the germline V gene. Trimming pared 7 bases from V and 0 bases from J, leaving 10 bases between. CDR3 sequence (DNA): TGTGCCAGCATGAAGGGACATAGCAATCAGCCCCAGCATTTT. Translating gives CASMKGHSNQPQHF. Drawing the rest from reference TRBV28 and TRBJ1-5, the complete variable domain is DVKVTQSSRYLVKRTGEKVFLECVQDMDHENMFWYRQDPGLGLRLIYFSYDVKMKEKGDIPEGYSVSREKKERFSLILESASTNQTSMYLCASMKGHSNQPQHFGDGTRLSIL.

This chain uses TRBV7-9 with TRBJ2-2; 9 bases line up with TRBD2. J lost 1 base, V lost 6 bases, and 6 bases had no gene match. The CDR3 sequence is 16 residues long. From germline, CDR1 is SEHNR and CDR2 FQNEAQ (reference sequence). The CDR3 is CASRRRLAENTGELFF. In DNA, the CDR3 is TGTGCCAGCAGGAGAAGACTAGCGGAGAACACCGGGGAGCTGTTTTTT.

This clone was seen more than once but under ten times. The chain combines TRBV2 with TRBJ1-1, with no clear D. Germline V gene data show CDR1 as SNHLY and CDR2 as FYNNEI. Trimming shortened V by 10 bases and J by 1 base, and 10 bases separated the two germline ends. The CDR3 has 12 residues. The CDR3 loop is CATSNGNTEAFF. DNA of the CDR3: TGTGCCACCTCTAACGGGAACACTGAAGCTTTCTTT.

This clone has just one count. The chain has TRBV10-3 and TRBJ2-6; 8 positions match TRBD1. Germline V gives CDR1 ENHRY, CDR2 SYGVKD. The CDR3 extends over 15 amino acids. The junction had 5 bases not matched to a gene; V was cut back by 0 bases and J by 10 bases. DNA for the CDR3: TGTGCCATCAGTGAGTCGGAGGGACAGGTTAACGTCCTGACTTTC. It encodes CAISESEGQVNVLTF.